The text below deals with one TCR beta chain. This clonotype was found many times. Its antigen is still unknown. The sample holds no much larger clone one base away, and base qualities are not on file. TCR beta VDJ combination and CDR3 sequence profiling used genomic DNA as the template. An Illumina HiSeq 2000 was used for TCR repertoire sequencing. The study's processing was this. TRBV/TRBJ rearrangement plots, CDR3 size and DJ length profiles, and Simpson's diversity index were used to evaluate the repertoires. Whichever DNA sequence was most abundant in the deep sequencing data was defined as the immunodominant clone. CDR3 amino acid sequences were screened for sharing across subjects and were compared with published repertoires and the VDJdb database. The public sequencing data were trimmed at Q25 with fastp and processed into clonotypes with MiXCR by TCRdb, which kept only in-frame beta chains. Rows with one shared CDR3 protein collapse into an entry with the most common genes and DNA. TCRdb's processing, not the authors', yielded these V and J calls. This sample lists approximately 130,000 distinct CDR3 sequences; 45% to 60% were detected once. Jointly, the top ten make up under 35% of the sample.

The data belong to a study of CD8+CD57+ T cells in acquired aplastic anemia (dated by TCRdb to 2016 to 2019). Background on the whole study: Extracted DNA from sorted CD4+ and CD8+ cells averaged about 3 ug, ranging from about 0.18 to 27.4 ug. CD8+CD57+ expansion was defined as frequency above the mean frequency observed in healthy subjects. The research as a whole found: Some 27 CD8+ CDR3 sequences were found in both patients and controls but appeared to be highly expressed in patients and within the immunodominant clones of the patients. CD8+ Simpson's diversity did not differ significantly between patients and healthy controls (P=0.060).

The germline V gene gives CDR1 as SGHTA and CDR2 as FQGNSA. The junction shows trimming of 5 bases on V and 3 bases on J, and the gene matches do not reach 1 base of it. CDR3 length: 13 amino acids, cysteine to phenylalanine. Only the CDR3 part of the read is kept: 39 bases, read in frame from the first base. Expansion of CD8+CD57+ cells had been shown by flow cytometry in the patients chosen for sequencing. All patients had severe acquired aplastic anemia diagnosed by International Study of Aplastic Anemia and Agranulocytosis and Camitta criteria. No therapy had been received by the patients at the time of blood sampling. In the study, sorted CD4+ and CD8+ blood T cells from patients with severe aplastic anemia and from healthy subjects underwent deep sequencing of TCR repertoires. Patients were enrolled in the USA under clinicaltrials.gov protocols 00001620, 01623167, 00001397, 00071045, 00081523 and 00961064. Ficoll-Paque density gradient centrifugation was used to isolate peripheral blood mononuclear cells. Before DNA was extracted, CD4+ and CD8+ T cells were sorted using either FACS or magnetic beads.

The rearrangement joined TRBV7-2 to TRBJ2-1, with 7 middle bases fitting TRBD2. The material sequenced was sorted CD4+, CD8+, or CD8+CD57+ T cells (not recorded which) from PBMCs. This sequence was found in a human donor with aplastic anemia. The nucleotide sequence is TGTGCCAGCAGCCGGACTAGCTACAATGAGCAGTTCTTC. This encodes CASSRTSYNEQFF.